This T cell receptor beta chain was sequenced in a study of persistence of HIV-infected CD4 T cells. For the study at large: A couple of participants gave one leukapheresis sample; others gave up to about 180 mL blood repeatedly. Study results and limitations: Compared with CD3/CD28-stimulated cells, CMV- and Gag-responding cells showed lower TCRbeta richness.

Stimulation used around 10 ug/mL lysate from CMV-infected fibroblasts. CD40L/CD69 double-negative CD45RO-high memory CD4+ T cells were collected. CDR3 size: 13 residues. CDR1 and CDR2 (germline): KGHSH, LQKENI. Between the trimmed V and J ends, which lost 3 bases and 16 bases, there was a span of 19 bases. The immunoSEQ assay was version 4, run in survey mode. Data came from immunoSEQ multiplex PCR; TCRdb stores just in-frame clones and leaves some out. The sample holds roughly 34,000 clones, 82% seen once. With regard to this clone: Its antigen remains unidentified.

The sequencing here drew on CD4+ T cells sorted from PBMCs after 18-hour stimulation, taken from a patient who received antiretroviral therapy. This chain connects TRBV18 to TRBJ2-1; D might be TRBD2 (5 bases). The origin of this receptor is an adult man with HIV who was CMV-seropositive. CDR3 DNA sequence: TGTGCCAGCTCACCCGCCAGCGGAGCATCCCATTTCTTC. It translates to CASSPASGASHFF. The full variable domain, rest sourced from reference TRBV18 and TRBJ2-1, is NAGVMQNPRHLVRRRGQEARLRCSPMKGHSHVYWYRQLPEEGLKFMVYLQKENIIDESGMPKERFSAEFPKEGPSILRIQQVVRGDSAAYFCASSPASGASHFFGPGTRLTVL.